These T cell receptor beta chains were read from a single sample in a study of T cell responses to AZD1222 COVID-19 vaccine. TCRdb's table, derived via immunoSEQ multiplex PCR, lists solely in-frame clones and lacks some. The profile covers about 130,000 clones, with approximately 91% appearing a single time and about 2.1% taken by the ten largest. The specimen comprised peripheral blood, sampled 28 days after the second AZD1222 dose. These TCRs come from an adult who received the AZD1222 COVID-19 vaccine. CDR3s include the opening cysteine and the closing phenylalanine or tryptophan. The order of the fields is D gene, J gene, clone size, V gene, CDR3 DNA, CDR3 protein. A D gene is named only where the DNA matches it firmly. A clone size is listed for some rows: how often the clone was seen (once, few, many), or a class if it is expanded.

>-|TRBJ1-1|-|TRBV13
TGTGCCAGCAGCTTAGGAGACAGTAACACTGAAGCTTTCTTT
CASSLGDSNTEAFF
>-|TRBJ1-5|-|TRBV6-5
TGTGCCACCCAGGGACAAATCGATCAGCCCCAGCATTTT
CATQGQIDQPQHF
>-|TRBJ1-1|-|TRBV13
TGTGCCAGCAGCCGACTATATGAAGCTTTCTTT
CASSRLYEAFF
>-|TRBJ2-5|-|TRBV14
TGTGCCAGCAGCCAAGTTGGAGTAGGCGCTGAGACCCAGTACTTC
CASSQVGVGAETQYF
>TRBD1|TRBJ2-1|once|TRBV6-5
TGTGCCAGCAGCGGACAGGGGGATTTGAATGAGCAGTTCTTC
CASSGQGDLNEQFF
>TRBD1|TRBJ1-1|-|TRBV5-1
TGCGCCAGCAGCCCGGGACAGGGACTGAACACTGAAGCTTTCTTT
CASSPGQGLNTEAFF
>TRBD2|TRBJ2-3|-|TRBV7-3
TGTGCCAGCAGCGTCTTAGCGGGAGGGCCACCAGATACGCAGTATTTT
CASSVLAGGPPDTQYF
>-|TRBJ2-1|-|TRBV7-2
TGTGCCAGCAGGCCGTCCGGGACACCCTACAATGAGCAGTTCTTC
CASRPSGTPYNEQFF
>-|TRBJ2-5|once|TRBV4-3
TGCGCCAGCAGCCAAGAGTGGCAGAGAGGGGAGACCCAGTACTTC
CASSQEWQRGETQYF
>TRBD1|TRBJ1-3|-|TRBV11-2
TGTGCCAGCAGCTGGACAGGGGATGACAGAAACACCATATATTTT
CASSWTGDDRNTIYF
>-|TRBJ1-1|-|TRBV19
TGTGCCAGTAGTATCGGAACACGGGCAAGAGCTTTCTTT
CASSIGTRARAFF
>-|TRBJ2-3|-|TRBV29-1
TGCAGCGTCGATAAGGGTAGGGAGGATACGCAGTATTTT
CSVDKGREDTQYF
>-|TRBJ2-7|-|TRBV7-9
TGTGCCAGCAGGACGGACGGGTCGGGGTACGAGCAGTACTTC
CASRTDGSGYEQYF
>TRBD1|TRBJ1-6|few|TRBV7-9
TGTGCCAGCAGCTTCATGACAGGGGGGACTTCACCCCTCCACTTT
CASSFMTGGTSPLHF
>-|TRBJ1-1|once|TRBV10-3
TGTGCCATCAGTGTCGGGGAGAGGAACACTGAAGCTTTCTTT
CAISVGERNTEAFF
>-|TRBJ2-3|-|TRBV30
TGTGCCTGGGGGGAAACGGGCCATGACACAGATACGCAGTATTTT
CAWGETGHDTDTQYF
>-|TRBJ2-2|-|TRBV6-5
TGTGCCAGCCGCCCGGGCGGAAACACCGGGGAGCTGTTTTTT
CASRPGGNTGELFF
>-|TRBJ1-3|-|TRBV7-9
TGTGCCAGCAGCTTAGTAAGCTCTGGAAACACCATATATTTT
CASSLVSSGNTIYF
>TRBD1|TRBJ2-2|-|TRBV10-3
TGTGCCATCAGTGACAGGGCAACAGGGGCCGGGGAGCTGTTTTTT
CAISDRATGAGELFF
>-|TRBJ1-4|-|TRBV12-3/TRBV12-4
TGTGCCAGCAGCAGGAGGACTAATGAAAAACTGTTTTTT
CASSRRTNEKLFF
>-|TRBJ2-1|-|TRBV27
TGTGCCAGCAGTCTGGGATTTTATATGAATGAGCAGTTCTTC
CASSLGFYMNEQFF
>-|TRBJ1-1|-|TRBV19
TGTGCCAGTAGGACAGGGAACACTGAAGCTTTCTTT
CASRTGNTEAFF
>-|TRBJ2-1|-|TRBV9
TGTGCCAGCAGCGTAGAAAATGAGCAGTTCTTC
CASSVENEQFF
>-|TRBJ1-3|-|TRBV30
TGTGCCTGGGGGAACTCTGGAAACACCATATATTTT
CAWGNSGNTIYF
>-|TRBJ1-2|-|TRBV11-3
TGTGCCAGCAGCATGAGGGGCTTCTATGGCTACACCTTC
CASSMRGFYGYTF
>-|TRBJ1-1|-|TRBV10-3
TGTGCCATCAGTGATGGGACTGCACTTGGCACTGAAGCTTTCTTT
CAISDGTALGTEAFF
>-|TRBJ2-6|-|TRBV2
TGTGCCACCTCCGGACTGAACTCTGGGGCCAACGTCCTGACTTTC
CATSGLNSGANVLTF
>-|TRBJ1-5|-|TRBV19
TGTGCCAGTAGTAAAAAGGTTCAGCCCCAGCATTTT
CASSKKVQPQHF
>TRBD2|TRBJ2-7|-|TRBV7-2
TGTGCCAGCAGCCTTAGCGGGGGAACTACCTACGAGCAGTACTTC
CASSLSGGTTYEQYF
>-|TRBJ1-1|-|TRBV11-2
TGTGCCAGCAGCTTAGATCACCAGGGCACTGAAGCTTTCTTT
CASSLDHQGTEAFF
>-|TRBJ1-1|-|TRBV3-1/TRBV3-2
TGTGCCAGCAGCCAACGGGGGGAGAACACTGAAGCTTTCTTT
CASSQRGENTEAFF
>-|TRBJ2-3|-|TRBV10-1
TGCGCCAGCAGACCTGACCTGAGCACAGATACGCAGTATTTT
CASRPDLSTDTQYF
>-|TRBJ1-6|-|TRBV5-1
TGCGCCAGCAGCTTGGATAGGGCGGGCCGGTCCCCCCTCCACTTT
CASSLDRAGRSPLHF
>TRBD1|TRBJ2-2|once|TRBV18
TGTGCCAGCTCACTTCGACAGGGGGCAGCCGGGGAGCTGTTTTTT
CASSLRQGAAGELFF
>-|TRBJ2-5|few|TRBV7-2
TGTGCCAGCAGCTTAGTTCAAGGGGCCCAGGAGACCCAGTACTTC
CASSLVQGAQETQYF
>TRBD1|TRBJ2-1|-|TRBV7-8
TGTGCCAGCAGCTCATACGGACAGGGGGCTTTCTACAATGAGCAGTTCTTC
CASSSYGQGAFYNEQFF
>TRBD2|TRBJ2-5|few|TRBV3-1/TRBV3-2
TGTGCCAGCAGCCAGCCTAGCGGACCCCAAGAGACCCAGTACTTC
CASSQPSGPQETQYF